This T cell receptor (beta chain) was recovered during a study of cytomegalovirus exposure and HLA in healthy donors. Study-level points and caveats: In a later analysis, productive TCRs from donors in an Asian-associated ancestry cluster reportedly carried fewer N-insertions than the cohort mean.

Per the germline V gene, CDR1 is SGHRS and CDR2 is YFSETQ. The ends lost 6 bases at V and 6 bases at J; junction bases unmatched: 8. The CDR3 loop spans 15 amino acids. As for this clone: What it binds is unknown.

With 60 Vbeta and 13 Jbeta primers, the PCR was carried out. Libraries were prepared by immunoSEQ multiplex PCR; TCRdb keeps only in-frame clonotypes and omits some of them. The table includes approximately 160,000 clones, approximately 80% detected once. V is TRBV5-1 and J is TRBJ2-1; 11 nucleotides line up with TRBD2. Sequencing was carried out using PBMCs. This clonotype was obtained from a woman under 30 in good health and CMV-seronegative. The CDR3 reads CASNGVAGGPNEQFF. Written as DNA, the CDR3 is TGCGCCAGCAACGGGGTAGCGGGAGGGCCCAATGAGCAGTTCTTC.